These T cell receptor beta chains were read from a single sample in a study of blood T cell repertoires in COVID-19. The repertoire was sequenced with immunoSEQ multiplex PCR; TCRdb's copy has only in-frame clones and lacks some. The profile shows more than 95,000 clones, around 82% of them singletons. The source material was peripheral blood. These receptor sequences come from a human donor in a cohort sampled during active or convalescent COVID-19. Both conserved end residues are part of each CDR3. Each record gives: V gene, clone size, D gene, J gene, CDR3 length, CDR3 protein, CDR3 DNA. D genes are given only for firm matches. Not all rows give a size; the values are once, few, many and, for expanded clones, a class.

TRBV28	NA	TRBD2	TRBJ2-5	21	CASSFRLYRSTSGESVETQYF	TGTGCCAGCAGTTTTCGTCTCTATCGTTCCACTAGCGGGGAATCTGTGGAGACCCAGTACTTC
TRBV7-2	NA	TRBD2	TRBJ2-7	15	CASSADDGGGYEQYF	TGTGCCAGCAGCGCAGATGACGGCGGGGGGTACGAGCAGTACTTC
TRBV4-1	NA	TRBD2	TRBJ2-1	17	CASSQATSGGPSGEQFF	TGCGCCAGCAGCCAGGCCACTAGCGGGGGGCCGTCGGGTGAGCAGTTCTTC
TRBV21-1	NA	NA	TRBJ2-7	15	CASSFSGEGDDEQYF	TGTGCCAGCAGCTTTTCTGGGGAAGGGGATGACGAGCAGTACTTC
TRBV5-3	NA	TRBD1	TRBJ1-6	15	CARESETGANSPLHF	TGTGCCAGAGAGTCAGAGACAGGGGCTAATTCACCCCTCCACTTT
TRBV30	NA	TRBD1	TRBJ1-1	14	CAWSTGQLNTEAFF	TGTGCCTGGAGCACGGGACAGTTGAACACTGAAGCTTTCTTT
TRBV7-2	NA	NA	TRBJ1-1	12	CASSTRVSEAFF	TGTGCCAGCAGCACCAGGGTTTCTGAAGCTTTCTTT
TRBV11-3	NA	TRBD1	TRBJ1-1	12	CASSSGGTEAFF	TGTGCCAGCAGCTCAGGGGGCACTGAAGCTTTCTTT
TRBV5-1	NA	TRBD1	TRBJ2-6	14	CASRQGPGANVLTF	TGCGCCAGCAGACAGGGGCCTGGGGCCAACGTCCTGACTTTC
TRBV12-3/TRBV12-4	NA	NA	TRBJ1-4	12	CASSKLNEKLFF	TGTGCCAGCAGCAAACTTAATGAAAAACTGTTTTTT
TRBV5-4	NA	TRBD1	TRBJ2-4	16	CASSLRQGQAKNIQYF	TGTGCCAGCAGCCTCAGACAGGGCCAAGCCAAAAACATTCAGTACTTC
TRBV5-1	once	TRBD1	TRBJ1-6	15	CASSISGTGDSPLHF	TGCGCCAGCAGCATTTCCGGGACAGGAGATTCACCCCTCCACTTT
TRBV11-2	NA	NA	TRBJ2-7	14	CASSLDSDFYEQYF	TGTGCCAGCAGCTTGGATTCGGACTTCTACGAGCAGTACTTC
TRBV3-1/TRBV3-2	NA	NA	TRBJ1-2	14	CASSQDLRGYGYTF	TGTGCCAGCAGCCAAGATCTGCGGGGATATGGCTACACCTTC
TRBV12-3/TRBV12-4	once	TRBD1	TRBJ1-1	13	CASSLQGAHGAFF	TGTGCCAGCAGTCTACAGGGGGCACATGGAGCTTTCTTT
TRBV2	NA	TRBD2	TRBJ2-5	16	CASSEAGRGGLETQYF	TGTGCCAGCAGTGAAGCTGGGCGGGGGGGACTGGAGACCCAGTACTTC
TRBV7-2	NA	TRBD2	TRBJ2-1	18	CASSISGGPGGSYNEQFF	TGTGCCAGCAGCATTAGCGGGGGGCCGGGGGGCTCCTACAATGAGCAGTTCTTC
TRBV27	NA	TRBD2	TRBJ2-5	16	CASSSPSGGAKETQYF	TGTGCCAGCAGTTCACCGAGCGGGGGGGCTAAAGAGACCCAGTACTTC
TRBV2	NA	NA	TRBJ1-3	14	CASRVTGALNTIYF	TGTGCCAGCAGGGTGACAGGAGCCTTGAACACCATATATTTT
TRBV5-1	NA	TRBD2	TRBJ2-7	17	CASSPRSTSGTSYEQYF	TGCGCCAGCAGCCCCCGATCGACTAGCGGGACATCCTACGAGCAGTACTTC
TRBV15	NA	TRBD1	TRBJ2-5	15	CATSRDRGHQETQYF	TGTGCCACCAGCAGGGACAGGGGTCATCAAGAGACCCAGTACTTC
TRBV18	NA	NA	TRBJ1-5	14	CASSPTGQQGPQHF	TGTGCCAGCTCACCAACCGGACAGCAGGGGCCCCAGCATTTT
TRBV3-1/TRBV3-2	NA	NA	TRBJ2-5	15	CASSQGTEVGETQYF	TGTGCCAGCAGCCAAGGGACGGAGGTGGGAGAGACCCAGTACTTC
TRBV7-2	NA	NA	TRBJ2-4	16	CASSLVGGDGYNIQYF	TGTGCCAGCAGCTTAGTCGGCGGGGACGGTTATAACATTCAGTACTTC
TRBV6-5	NA	NA	TRBJ2-7	15	CASSYPGRTTYEQYF	TGTGCCAGCAGTTACCCAGGGCGGACCACCTACGAGCAGTACTTC
TRBV7-9	NA	TRBD1	TRBJ2-7	16	CASAPTRGQGSYEQYF	TGTGCCAGCGCCCCGACGAGGGGACAGGGGTCCTACGAGCAGTACTTC
TRBV19	NA	NA	TRBJ1-1	15	CASSIHRSMNTEAFF	TGTGCCAGTAGTATCCACAGGAGCATGAACACTGAAGCTTTCTTT
TRBV25-1	NA	NA	TRBJ1-3	15	CASSVAGVAGNTIYF	TGTGCCAGCAGTGTGGCGGGGGTCGCCGGAAACACCATATATTTT
TRBV24-1	NA	NA	TRBJ1-4	16	CATSDATGTNNEKLFF	TGTGCCACCAGTGATGCCACAGGGACCAATAATGAAAAACTGTTTTTT
TRBV4-1	NA	NA	TRBJ2-7	14	CASSQMGGAGEQYF	TGCGCCAGCAGCCAAATGGGGGGGGCCGGGGAGCAGTACTTC
TRBV5-4	NA	TRBD1	TRBJ2-1	15	CASSLWGTGVHEQFF	TGTGCCAGCAGTCTTTGGGGGACAGGGGTGCATGAGCAGTTCTTC
TRBV11-2	few	TRBD1	TRBJ2-1	16	CASSLGGTGGYNEQFF	TGTGCCAGCAGCCTAGGGGGGACAGGGGGTTACAATGAGCAGTTCTTC
TRBV2	NA	NA	TRBJ1-6	14	CASSARGGSSPLHF	TGTGCCAGCAGTGCAAGGGGAGGTAGTTCACCCCTCCACTTT
TRBV6-5	few	NA	TRBJ1-5	13	CASSYSGEQPQHF	TGTGCCAGCAGTTACTCAGGGGAACAGCCCCAGCATTTT
TRBV7-2	NA	TRBD1	TRBJ1-2	13	CASGPTGGWGYTF	TGTGCCAGCGGCCCTACAGGGGGCTGGGGCTACACCTTC
TRBV11-2	NA	TRBD2	TRBJ2-1	17	CASSSVGAGGAPHEQFF	TGTGCCAGCAGCTCCGTCGGAGCGGGGGGGGCCCCCCATGAGCAGTTCTTC
TRBV2	many	NA	TRBJ2-2	13	CASRGSNTGELFF	TGTGCCAGCAGGGGCAGCAACACCGGGGAGCTGTTTTTT
TRBV4-1	NA	NA	TRBJ1-4	13	CASSQILNEKLFF	TGCGCCAGCAGCCAAATCCTCAATGAAAAACTGTTTTTT
TRBV5-6	once	NA	TRBJ1-5	15	CASSLARGPNQPQHF	TGTGCCAGCAGCTTGGCCAGGGGACCCAATCAGCCCCAGCATTTT
TRBV27	NA	NA	TRBJ2-7	13	CASSQPGGYEQYF	TGTGCCAGCAGCCAGCCCGGGGGCTACGAGCAGTACTTC
TRBV7-2	NA	NA	TRBJ1-6	16	CASSLVGGTSNSPLHF	TGTGCCAGCAGCTTAGTTGGGGGAACTAGCAATTCACCCCTCCACTTT
TRBV19	NA	NA	TRBJ1-1	13	CASRREVNTEAFF	TGTGCCAGTAGAAGGGAGGTGAACACTGAAGCTTTCTTT
TRBV10-3	NA	NA	TRBJ1-1	13	CAISEYEAAEAFF	TGTGCCATCAGTGAGTACGAGGCGGCTGAGGCTTTCTTT
TRBV2	NA	NA	TRBJ1-5	16	CASSSIVRTPNQPQHF	TGTGCCAGCAGCTCCATCGTGAGGACTCCCAATCAGCCCCAGCATTTT
TRBV7-3	NA	TRBD1	TRBJ2-6	20	CASSSPLGQGGRSGANVLTF	TGTGCCAGCAGCTCTCCCCTCGGACAGGGAGGACGCTCTGGGGCCAACGTCCTGACTTTC